This T cell receptor (beta chain) derives from a study of CD8 T cells in ankylosing spondylitis. Study observations and caveats: Within peripheral blood, clones linked to disease were CD8+ and relatively rare. Blood from ankylosing spondylitis patients appeared to carry a characteristic roughly 8-variant TCR beta motif.

The CDR3 runs 17 residues. The germline CDR1 and CDR2 sequences are MGHRA and YSYEKL. Trimming removed 3 bases at V and 0 bases at J, with 16 bases between. This clonotype was seen a few times. The antigen is not known. Preparation of TCR beta libraries was done by quantitative 5'-RACE with molecular barcodes. TCRdb passed the 5' RACE reads through MiXCR, listing each CDR3 protein once. The profile covers some 290,000 distinct CDR3 sequences, with approximately 20% appearing a single time and roughly 7.3% taken by the ten largest. The rearrangement uses TRBV4-1 and TRBJ2-3; no firm D call. The receptor comes from a male donor with ankylosing spondylitis or in good health (not recorded which). Sequenced input: blood, either unsorted or a sorted T cell fraction (not recorded which). This CDR3 is CASSQPPPFQSTDTQYF. CDR3 DNA: TGCGCCAGCAGCCAGCCTCCCCCGTTCCAAAGCACAGATACGCAGTATTTT.